The next 8 T cell receptor beta chains were all read from a single sample in a study of shared clonotypes between healthy human individuals. Some clones are missing from TCRdb's copy, which holds only in-frame ones; the method was immunoSEQ multiplex PCR. The table lists some 2 million clones, roughly 94% of them singletons. The sequencing sample was made of naive CD4+ T cells sorted from blood. The subset is: CD45RA+ positively selected. The source of these receptors is a man between 18 and 35 years old in good health.

The J gene is TRBJ1-4, the V gene TRBV10-3; D call uncertain. Germline CDR1 is ENHRY and CDR2 is SYGVKD. The ends were cut back, 0 bases at V and 4 bases at J, with 9 bases in the middle. The CDR3 length is 15 residues. CDR3 sequence reads: CAISESVAVNEKLFF. The CDR3, as DNA: TGTGCCATCAGTGAGTCGGTCGCCGTTAATGAAAAACTGTTTTTT.

The chain uses TRBV5-1 and TRBJ2-5, with D unclear. Per germline, CDR1 SGHRS and CDR2 YFSETQ. Trimming stripped 4 bases from V and 4 bases from J, with 20 bases between. The CDR3 consists of 16 residues. CDR3 loop: CASSPKVADVGETQYF. The CDR3 DNA reads as TGCGCCAGCAGCCCTAAGGTAGCCGACGTAGGAGAGACCCAGTACTTC.

With respect to this clone: A much bigger clone sits one base away, suggesting this may be a read error. The CDR3 spells CASSDQGYGYTF. The CDR3, as DNA: TGTGCCAGCAGTGACCAGGGTTATGGCTACACCTTC. The chain links TRBV28 to TRBJ1-2; D perhaps matches TRBD1 (5 bases). This CDR3 spans 12 amino acids. V lost 5 bases and J 5 bases, leaving 9 bases between the germline ends. CDR1 and CDR2 (germline): MDHEN, SYDVKM.

V gene TRBV4-1 combines with J gene TRBJ2-7; tentative D call: TRBD1 (5 bases). V shed 0 bases and J shed 2 bases, with 11 bases lying between them. The CDR3 runs to 15 residues. The germline V gene encodes CDR1 MGHRA and CDR2 YSYEKL. The CDR3 spells CASSQERQPTYEQYF. The CDR3 DNA reads TGCGCCAGCAGCCAAGAACGACAGCCCACCTACGAGCAGTACTTC.

CDR3 region: CASSQVSRTGTWYEQYF. The CDR3, as DNA: TGCGCCAGCAGCCAAGTGAGCAGGACAGGGACTTGGTATGAGCAGTACTTC. The genes are TRBV4-1 and TRBJ2-7; 8 bases are shared with TRBD1. CDR3 size: 17 residues. Losses at the gene ends were 1 base for V and 7 bases for J; bases not matched to a gene: 15. Germline-derived CDR1 and CDR2 are MGHRA and YSYEKL.

The V call is TRBV10-2, the J call TRBJ2-5; TRBD2 aligns across 10 bases. CDR1 and CDR2 (germline): WSHSY, SAAADI. This CDR3 has 16 residues. V was pared by 6 bases and J by 5 bases, with 12 bases of the junction left unmatched. The CDR3 reads CASRNGERGGRETQYF. The CDR3 DNA reads TGCGCCAGCAGAAACGGGGAGCGGGGGGGCAGGGAGACCCAGTACTTC.

This clone has only one observation. CDR3 coding DNA: TGTGCCAGCAGTAAACGCAGGGATCAGCCCCAGCATTTT. Its translation is CASSKRRDQPQHF. The chain uses TRBV6-5 and TRBJ1-5, with D perhaps matching TRBD1 (5 bases). The CDR3 covers 13 residues. Germline loops: CDR1 MNHEY, CDR2 SVGAGI. V was cut by 5 bases and J by 5 bases, with 10 bases left in between.

On this clone: The sample carries other DNA sequences with the same CDR3. The rearrangement uses TRBV7-9 and TRBJ1-2, with no clear D. The CDR3 has 13 amino acids. The ends were cut back, 1 base at V and 4 bases at J, with 7 bases in the middle. Germline V CDR1 and CDR2: SEHNR, FQNEAQ (reference sequence). CDR3 coding DNA: TGTGCCAGCAGCTTAGACACTTCCTATGGCTACACCTTC. Translated: CASSLDTSYGYTF.